This T cell receptor beta chain came from a study of blood T cells in healthy people across ages. General study findings and limits: Higher diversity and more naive CD4+ cells were features of long-lived donors, compared to aged donors.

Isolated PBMCs totaled at least 7 million in each sample. Extraction yielded at least 6 micrograms of total RNA per sample. Through a sample-barcoded 5' primer and a J-beta primer mix, a second PCR was run for about 6 to 12 cycles. TCRdb reanalysed the 5' RACE reads using MiXCR and keeps one entry per CDR3 protein. The sample has some 890,000 distinct CDR3 sequences, 29% seen once; the top ten hold 10% to 13%. Concerning this clonotype itself: The antigen remains unidentified. Its ends do not fully match the called genes, so a read error is possible.

The germline gives CDR1 ENHRY, CDR2 SYGVKD. The CDR3 consists of 12 residues. This sample was shared with a second study, whose subject was T cells of mothers and their children. From that second work: M1S, a second-PCR primer, added sample barcodes and 2-4 random nucleotides.

Sequencing was carried out using blood. The V call is TRBV10-3, the J call TRBJ2-2, with D hard to call. This clonotype was obtained from a woman in her forties in good health. The CDR3 DNA reads as TGTGCCATCAGTGCGAACATCGGGGAGCTGTTTTTT. Translating gives CAISANIGELFF.